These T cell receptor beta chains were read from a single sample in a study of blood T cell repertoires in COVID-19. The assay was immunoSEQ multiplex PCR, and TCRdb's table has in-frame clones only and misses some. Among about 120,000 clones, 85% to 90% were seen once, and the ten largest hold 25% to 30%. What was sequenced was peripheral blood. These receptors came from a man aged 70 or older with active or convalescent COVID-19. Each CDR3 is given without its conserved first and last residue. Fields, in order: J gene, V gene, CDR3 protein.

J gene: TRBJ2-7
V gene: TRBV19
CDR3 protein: ASSRTGKDEQY

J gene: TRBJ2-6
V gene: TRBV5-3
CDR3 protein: ARSLAGSGANVLT

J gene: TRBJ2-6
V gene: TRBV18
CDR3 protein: ASRQGADGANVLT

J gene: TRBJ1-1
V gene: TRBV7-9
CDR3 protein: ASSPVRGLNTEAF

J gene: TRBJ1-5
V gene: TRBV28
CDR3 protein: ASTHRGLAGPRQPQH

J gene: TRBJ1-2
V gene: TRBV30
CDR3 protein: AWSVWGEAEGYT

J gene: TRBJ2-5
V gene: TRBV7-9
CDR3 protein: ASSPGQLRTQY

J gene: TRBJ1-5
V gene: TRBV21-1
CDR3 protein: ASSKVRVTGFSNQPQH

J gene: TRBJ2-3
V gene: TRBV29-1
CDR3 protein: SVAGGWNTDTQY

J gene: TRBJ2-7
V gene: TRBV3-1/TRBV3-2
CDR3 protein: ASSQDDRGYEQY

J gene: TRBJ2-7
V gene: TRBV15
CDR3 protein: ATSRRQGPYEQY

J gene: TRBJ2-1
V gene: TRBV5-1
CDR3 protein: ASSFNNEQF

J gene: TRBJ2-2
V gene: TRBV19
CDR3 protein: ASSMWGVSGELF

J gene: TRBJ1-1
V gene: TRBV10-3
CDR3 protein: AIRRTGEAF

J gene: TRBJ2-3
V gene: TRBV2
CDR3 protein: ASRRDSTDTQY

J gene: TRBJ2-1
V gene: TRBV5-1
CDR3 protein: ASSSGQTYNEQF

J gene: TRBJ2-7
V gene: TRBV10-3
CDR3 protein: AISEVGQGTYEQY

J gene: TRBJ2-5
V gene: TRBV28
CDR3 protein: ASSLRGQGGKTQY

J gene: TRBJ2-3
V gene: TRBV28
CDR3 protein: ASSLQADTQY

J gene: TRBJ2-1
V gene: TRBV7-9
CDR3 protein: ASSYGQGGSEQF

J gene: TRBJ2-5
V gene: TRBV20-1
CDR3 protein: SASFTQGQETQY

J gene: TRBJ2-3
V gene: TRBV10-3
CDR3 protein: AITQTPGQGNADTQY

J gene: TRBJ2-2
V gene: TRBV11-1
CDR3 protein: ASVHGELF

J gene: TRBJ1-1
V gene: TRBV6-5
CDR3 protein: ASSLQTGNTEAF

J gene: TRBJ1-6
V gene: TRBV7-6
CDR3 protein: ASSLEQGASPLH

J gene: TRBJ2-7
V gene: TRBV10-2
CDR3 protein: ASSELARQGEQY

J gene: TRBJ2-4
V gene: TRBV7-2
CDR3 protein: ASSLGAKNIQY

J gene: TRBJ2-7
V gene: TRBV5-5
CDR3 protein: ASSLVGSSYEQY

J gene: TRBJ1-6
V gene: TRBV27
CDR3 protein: ASSSVNSPLH

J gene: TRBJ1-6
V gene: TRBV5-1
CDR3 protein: ASSLGMTGDNSPLH

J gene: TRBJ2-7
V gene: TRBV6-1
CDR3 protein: ASSETDSYEQY

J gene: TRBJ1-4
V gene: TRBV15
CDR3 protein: ATSRSPGQGDEKLF

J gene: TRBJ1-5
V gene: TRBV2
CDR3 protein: AHSGGGNQPQH

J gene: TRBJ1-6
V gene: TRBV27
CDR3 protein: ASSLFEDSPLH

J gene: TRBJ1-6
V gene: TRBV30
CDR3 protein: AWSVPGGYSPLH

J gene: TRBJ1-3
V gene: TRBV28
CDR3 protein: ASSSQGGRSGNTIY

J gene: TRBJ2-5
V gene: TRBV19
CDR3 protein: ASSYRPGGGETQY

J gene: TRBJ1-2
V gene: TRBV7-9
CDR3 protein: ASSLVNRAVGYGYT

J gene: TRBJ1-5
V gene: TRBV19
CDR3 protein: ASSLQGGNQPQH

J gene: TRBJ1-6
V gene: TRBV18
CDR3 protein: ASSPQQGADSPLH

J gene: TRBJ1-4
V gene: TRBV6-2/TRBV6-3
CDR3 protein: ASSYRGMDEKLF

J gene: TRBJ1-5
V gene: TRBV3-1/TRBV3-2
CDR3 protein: ASSDRGAQPQH

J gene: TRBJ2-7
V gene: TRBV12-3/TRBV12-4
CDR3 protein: ASSGDRREQY

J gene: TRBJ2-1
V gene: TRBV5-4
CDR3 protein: ASSRSGSSYNEQF

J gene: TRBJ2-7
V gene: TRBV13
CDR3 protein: ASSLDSGPSYEQY

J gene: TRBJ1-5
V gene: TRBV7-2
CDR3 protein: ASSLDRHRGYSNQPQH

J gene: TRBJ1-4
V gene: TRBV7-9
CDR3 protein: ASSSGQGAGEKLF

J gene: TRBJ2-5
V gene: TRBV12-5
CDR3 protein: ASGFGEKETQY